This record covers a single T cell receptor beta chain. Losses at the gene ends were 4 bases for V and 4 bases for J; bases not matched to a gene: 6. Germline values: CDR1 MNHEY, CDR2 SVGAGI. The CDR3 spans 15 residues. Sequencing used immunoSEQ multiplex PCR; TCRdb keeps in-frame clones, though not all of them. The sample carries some 76,000 clones, around 96% recorded once. The source of the sample is a study of T cell clonotyping in hematopoietic cell transplantation. As for the study in general: Cytoreduction preceded collection of pretransplant recipient samples.

Noted time point: recipient sample about 28 days before transplant, after cytoreduction. The source material was peripheral blood mononuclear cells, sampled before stem cell transplant. The V gene is TRBV6-5, the J gene TRBJ1-2; 10 nucleotides line up with TRBD1. The sequence came from a woman aged 45-65 years with acute myeloid leukemia. Some clones in this sample may be carry-over from other donors' samples. CDR3 in amino acids: CASSSGQGSLYGYTF. The CDR3 DNA reads TGTGCCAGCAGTTCGGGACAGGGGTCCCTCTATGGCTACACCTTC.